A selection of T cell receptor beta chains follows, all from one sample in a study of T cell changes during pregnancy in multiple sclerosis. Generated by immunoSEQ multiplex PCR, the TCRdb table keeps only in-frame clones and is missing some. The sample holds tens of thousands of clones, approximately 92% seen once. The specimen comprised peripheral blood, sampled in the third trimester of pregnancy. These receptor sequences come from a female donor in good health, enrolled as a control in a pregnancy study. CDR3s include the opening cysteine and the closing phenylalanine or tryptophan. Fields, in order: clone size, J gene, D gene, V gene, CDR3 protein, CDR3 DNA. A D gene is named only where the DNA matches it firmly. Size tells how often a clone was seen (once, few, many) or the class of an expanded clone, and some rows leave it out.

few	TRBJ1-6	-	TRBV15	CATSGNSPLHF	TGTGCCACCAGTGGCAATTCACCCCTCCACTTT
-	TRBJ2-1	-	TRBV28	CASSLLGQGYEQFF	TGTGCCAGCAGTTTATTGGGGCAGGGCTATGAGCAGTTCTTC
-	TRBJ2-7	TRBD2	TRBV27	CASSPRLAGWAYEQYF	TGTGCCAGCAGTCCCCGACTAGCGGGATGGGCCTACGAGCAGTACTTC
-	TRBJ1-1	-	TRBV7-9	CASSLMTTNTEAFF	TGTGCCAGCAGCTTGATGACAACGAACACTGAAGCTTTCTTT
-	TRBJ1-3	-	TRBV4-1	CASSQGRATTGGNTIYF	TGCGCCAGCAGCCAAGGGCGAGCGACCACGGGTGGAAACACCATATATTTT
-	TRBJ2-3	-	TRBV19	CASSIAARVTDTQYF	TGTGCCAGTAGTATCGCAGCGAGGGTGACAGATACGCAGTATTTT
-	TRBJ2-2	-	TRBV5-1	CASRSTGVNTGELFF	TGCGCCAGCAGGTCGACAGGAGTGAACACCGGGGAGCTGTTTTTT
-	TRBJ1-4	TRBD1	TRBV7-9	CASSLVTGTNEKLFF	TGTGCCAGCAGCTTAGTGACAGGGACCAATGAAAAACTGTTTTTT
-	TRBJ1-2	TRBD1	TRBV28	CASTDRGIYGYTF	TGTGCCAGCACCGACAGGGGGATCTATGGCTACACCTTC
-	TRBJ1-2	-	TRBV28	CASRTTGVYGYTF	TGTGCCAGCAGGACGACAGGTGTCTATGGCTACACCTTC